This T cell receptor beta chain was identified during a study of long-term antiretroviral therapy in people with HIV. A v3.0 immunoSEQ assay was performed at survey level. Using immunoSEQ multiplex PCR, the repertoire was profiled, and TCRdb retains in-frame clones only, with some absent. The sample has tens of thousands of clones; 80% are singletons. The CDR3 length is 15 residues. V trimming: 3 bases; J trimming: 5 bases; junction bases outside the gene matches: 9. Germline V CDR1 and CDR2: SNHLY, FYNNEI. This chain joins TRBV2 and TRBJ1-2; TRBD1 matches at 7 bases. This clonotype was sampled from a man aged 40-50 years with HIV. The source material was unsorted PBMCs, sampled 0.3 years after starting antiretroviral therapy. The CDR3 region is CASSDPTSRGYGYTF. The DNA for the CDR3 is TGTGCCAGCAGTGATCCCACGAGCAGGGGGTATGGCTACACCTTC.